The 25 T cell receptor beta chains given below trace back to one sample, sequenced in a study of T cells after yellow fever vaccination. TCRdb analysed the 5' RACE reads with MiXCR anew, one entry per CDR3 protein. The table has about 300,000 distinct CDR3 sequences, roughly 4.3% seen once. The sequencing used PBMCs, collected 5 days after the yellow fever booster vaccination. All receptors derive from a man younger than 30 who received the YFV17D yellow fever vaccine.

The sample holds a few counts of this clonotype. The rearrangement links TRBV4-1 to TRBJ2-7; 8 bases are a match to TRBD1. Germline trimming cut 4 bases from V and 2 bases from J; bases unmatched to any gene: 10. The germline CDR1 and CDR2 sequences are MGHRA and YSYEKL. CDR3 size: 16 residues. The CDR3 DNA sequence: TGCGCCAGCAGCCGTTATCATCCGGGACAGGCCTACGAGCAGTACTTC. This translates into CASSRYHPGQAYEQYF.

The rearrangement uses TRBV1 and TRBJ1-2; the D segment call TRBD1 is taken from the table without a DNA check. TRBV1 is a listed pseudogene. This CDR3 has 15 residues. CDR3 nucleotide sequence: TGCACCAGCAGCACGCCCGACAGGGGCGCCGATGGCTACACCTTC. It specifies CTSSTPDRGADGYTF.

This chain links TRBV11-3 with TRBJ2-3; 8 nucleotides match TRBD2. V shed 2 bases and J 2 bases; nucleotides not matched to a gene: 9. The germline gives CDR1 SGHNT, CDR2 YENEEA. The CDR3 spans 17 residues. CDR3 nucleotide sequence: TGTGCCAGCAGCTTAAGTTTCGGGGGGGCCAACACAGATACGCAGTATTTT. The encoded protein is CASSLSFGGANTDTQYF.

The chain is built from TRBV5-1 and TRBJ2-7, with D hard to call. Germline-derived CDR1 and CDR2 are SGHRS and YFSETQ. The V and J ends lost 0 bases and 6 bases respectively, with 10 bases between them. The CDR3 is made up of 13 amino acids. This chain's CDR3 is CASSLVSEAEQYF. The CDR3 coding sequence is TGCGCCAGCAGCTTGGTATCTGAAGCCGAGCAGTACTTC.

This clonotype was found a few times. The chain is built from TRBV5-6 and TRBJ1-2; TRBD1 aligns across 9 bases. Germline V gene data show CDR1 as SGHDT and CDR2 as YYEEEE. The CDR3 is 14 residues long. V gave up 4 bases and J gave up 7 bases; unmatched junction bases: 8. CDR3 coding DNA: TGTGCCAGCAGCCTGTGGGACAGGGAGGCTGGCTACACCTTC. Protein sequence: CASSLWDREAGYTF.

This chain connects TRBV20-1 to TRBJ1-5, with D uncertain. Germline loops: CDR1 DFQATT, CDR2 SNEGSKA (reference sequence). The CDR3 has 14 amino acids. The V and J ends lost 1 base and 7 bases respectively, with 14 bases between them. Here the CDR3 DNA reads TGCAGTGCTAGAGCTTCGACCACCGGGCAGCCCCAGCATTTT. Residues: CSARASTTGQPQHF.

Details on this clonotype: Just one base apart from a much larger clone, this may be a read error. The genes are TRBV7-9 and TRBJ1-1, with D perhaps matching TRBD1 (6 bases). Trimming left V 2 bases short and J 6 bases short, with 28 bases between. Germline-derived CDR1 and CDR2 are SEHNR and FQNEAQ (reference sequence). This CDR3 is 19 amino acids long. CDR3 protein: CASSLRGGGATGLMSEAFF. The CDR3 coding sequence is TGTGCCAGCAGCTTAAGAGGGGGAGGGGCGACCGGGTTGATGTCTGAAGCTTTCTTT.

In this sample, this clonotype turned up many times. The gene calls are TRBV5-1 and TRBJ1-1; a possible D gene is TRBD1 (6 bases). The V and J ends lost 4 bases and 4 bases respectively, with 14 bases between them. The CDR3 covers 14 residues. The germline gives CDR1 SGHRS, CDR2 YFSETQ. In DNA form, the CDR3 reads TGCGCCAGCAGCGACCTGGGGGCGACCACTGAAGCTTTCTTT. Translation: CASSDLGATTEAFF.

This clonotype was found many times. The CDR3: CASSYLRDRVEQYV. The CDR3 DNA sequence: TGTGCCAGCAGTTATCTCCGGGACAGGGTCGAGCAGTACGTC. The gene calls are TRBV28 and TRBJ2-7, with 9 bases lining up with TRBD1. The trim removed 4 bases at V and 6 bases at J, leaving 7 bases unmatched. Germline CDR1 and CDR2: MDHEN and SYDVKM. This CDR3 comprises 14 residues.

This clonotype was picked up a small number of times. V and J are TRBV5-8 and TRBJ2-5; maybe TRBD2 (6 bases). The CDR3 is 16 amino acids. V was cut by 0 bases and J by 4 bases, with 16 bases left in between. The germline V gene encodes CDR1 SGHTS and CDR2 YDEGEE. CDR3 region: CASSLGGMPRSETQYF. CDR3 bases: TGTGCCAGCAGCTTGGGCGGGATGCCGCGGTCAGAGACCCAGTACTTC.

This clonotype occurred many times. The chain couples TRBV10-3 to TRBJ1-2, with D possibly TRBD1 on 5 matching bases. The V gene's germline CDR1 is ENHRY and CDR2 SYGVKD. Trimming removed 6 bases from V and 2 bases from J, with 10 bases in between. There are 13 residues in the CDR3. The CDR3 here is CAIRGALNYGYTF. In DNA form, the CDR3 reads TGTGCCATCAGAGGGGCCCTGAACTATGGCTACACCTTC.

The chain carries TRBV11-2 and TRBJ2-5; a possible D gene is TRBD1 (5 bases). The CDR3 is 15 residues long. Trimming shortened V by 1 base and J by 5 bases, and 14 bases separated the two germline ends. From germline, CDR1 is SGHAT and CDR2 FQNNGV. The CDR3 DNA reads TGTGCCAGCAGCTTAGGGGGCGTCAAGGGGGAGACCCAGTACTTC. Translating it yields CASSLGGVKGETQYF. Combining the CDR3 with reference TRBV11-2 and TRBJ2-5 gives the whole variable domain EAGVAQSPRYKIIEKRQSVAFWCNPISGHATLYWYQQILGQGPKLLIQFQNNGVVDDSQLPKDRFSAERLKGVDSTLKIQPAKLEDSAVYLCASSLGGVKGETQYFGPGTRLLVL.

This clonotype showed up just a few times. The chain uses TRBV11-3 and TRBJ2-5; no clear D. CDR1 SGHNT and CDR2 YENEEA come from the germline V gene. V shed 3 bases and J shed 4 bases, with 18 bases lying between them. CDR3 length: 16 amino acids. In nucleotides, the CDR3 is TGTGCCAGCAGCTTGCAAGGGCCCCGATTAGGAGAGACCCAGTACTTC. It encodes CASSLQGPRLGETQYF.

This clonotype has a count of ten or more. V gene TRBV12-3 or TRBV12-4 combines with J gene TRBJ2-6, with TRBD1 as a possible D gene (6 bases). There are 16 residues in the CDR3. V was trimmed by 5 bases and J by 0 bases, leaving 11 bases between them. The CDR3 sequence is CASSRDTNSGANVLTF. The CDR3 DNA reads TGTGCCAGCAGTCGGGACACCAACTCTGGGGCCAACGTCCTGACTTTC.

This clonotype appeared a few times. In nucleotides, the CDR3 is TGCGCCAGCAGCTCGTGGGGACCGGTGAACACTGAAGCTTTCTTT. The encoded protein is CASSSWGPVNTEAFF. The chain is built from TRBV5-1 and TRBJ1-1; D is possibly TRBD1 (5 bases). V was cut by 3 bases and J by 0 bases, with 12 bases left in between. Germline V CDR1 and CDR2: SGHRS, YFSETQ. The CDR3 runs to 15 residues.

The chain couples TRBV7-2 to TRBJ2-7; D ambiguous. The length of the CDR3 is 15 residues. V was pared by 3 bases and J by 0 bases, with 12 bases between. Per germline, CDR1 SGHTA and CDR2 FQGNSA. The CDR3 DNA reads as TGTGCCAGCAGCTTGGCAGGCCTAAGCTCCTACGAGCAGTACTTC. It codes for CASSLAGLSSYEQYF.

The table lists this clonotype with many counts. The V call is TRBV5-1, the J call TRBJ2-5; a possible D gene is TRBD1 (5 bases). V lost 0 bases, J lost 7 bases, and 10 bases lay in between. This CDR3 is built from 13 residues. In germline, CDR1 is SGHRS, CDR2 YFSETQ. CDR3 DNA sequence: TGCGCCAGCAGCTTGGACCTGCAGGGGACCCAGTACTTC. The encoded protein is CASSLDLQGTQYF.

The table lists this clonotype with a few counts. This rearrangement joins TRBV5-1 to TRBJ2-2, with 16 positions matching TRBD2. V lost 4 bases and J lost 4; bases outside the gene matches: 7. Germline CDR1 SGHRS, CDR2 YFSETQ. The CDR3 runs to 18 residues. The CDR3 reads CASSRGLAGGPGTGELFF. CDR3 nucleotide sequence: TGCGCCAGCAGCAGGGGACTAGCGGGGGGGCCTGGCACCGGGGAGCTGTTTTTT.

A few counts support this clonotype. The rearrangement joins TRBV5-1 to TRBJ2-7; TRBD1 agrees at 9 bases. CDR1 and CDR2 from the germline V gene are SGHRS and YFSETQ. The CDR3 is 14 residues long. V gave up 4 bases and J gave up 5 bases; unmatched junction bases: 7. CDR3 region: CASSGGQGPHEQYF. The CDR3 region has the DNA TGCGCCAGCAGCGGGGGACAGGGTCCTCACGAGCAGTACTTC. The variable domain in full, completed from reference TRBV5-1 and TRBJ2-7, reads KAGVTQTPRYLIKTRGQQVTLSCSPISGHRSVSWYQQTPGQGLQFLFEYFSETQRNKGNFPGRFSGRQFSNSRSEMNVSTLELGDSALYLCASSGGQGPHEQYFGPGTRLTVT.

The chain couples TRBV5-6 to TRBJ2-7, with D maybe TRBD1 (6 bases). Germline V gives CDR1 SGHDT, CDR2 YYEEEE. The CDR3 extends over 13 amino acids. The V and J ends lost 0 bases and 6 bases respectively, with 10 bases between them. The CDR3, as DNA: TGTGCCAGCAGCTTGGATCAGGGGCGCGAGCAGTACGTC. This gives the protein CASSLDQGREQYV.

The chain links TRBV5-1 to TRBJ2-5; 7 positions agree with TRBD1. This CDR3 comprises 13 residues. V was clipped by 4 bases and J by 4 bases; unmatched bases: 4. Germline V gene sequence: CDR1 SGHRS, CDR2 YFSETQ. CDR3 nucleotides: TGCGCCAGCAGCACAGGGGCCGGAGAGACCCAGTACTTC. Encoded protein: CASSTGAGETQYF.

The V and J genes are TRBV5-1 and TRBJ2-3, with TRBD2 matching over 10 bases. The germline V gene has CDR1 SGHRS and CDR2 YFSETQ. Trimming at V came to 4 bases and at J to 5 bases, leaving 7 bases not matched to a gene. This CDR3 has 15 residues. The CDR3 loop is CASSAGTSDLDTQYF. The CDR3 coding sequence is TGCGCCAGCAGCGCCGGGACTAGCGATTTAGATACGCAGTATTTT.

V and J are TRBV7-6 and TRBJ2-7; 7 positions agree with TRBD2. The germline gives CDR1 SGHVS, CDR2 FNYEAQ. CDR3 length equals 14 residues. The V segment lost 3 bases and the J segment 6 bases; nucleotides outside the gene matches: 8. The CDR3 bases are TGTGCCAGCAGCTTGGGGGGAGGGATTGGCGAGCAGTACTTC. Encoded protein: CASSLGGGIGEQYF.

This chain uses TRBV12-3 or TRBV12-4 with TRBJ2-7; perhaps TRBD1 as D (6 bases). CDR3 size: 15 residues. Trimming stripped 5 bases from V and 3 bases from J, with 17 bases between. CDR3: CASSPRTVPGYEQYF. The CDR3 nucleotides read TGTGCCAGCAGTCCTCGGACAGTTCCAGGCTACGAGCAGTACTTC.

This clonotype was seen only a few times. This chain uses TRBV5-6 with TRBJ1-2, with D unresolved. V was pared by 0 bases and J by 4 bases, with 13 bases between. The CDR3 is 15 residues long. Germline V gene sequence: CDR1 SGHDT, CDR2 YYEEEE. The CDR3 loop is CASSLVMATFYGYTF. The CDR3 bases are TGTGCCAGCAGCTTGGTAATGGCCACCTTCTATGGCTACACCTTC.